This passage covers 26 T cell receptor beta chains from one sample sequenced in a study of blood T cell repertoires in COVID-19. Some clones are missing from TCRdb's copy, which holds only in-frame ones; the method was immunoSEQ multiplex PCR. Among roughly 120,000 clones listed, about 88% were seen once. Sequenced input: peripheral blood. These receptors were taken from a woman in her seventies who had recovered from COVID-19.

V is TRBV5-6 and J is TRBJ1-5; D is unclear. This CDR3 is 15 amino acids long. Trimming cost V 0 bases and J 7 bases, with 14 bases left between them. CDR1 and CDR2 from the germline V gene are SGHDT and YYEEEE. This CDR3 reads CASSLGNSGRQPQHF. For the CDR3, the DNA is TGTGCCAGCAGCTTGGGGAACAGCGGCCGGCAGCCCCAGCATTTT.

The rearrangement uses TRBV11-2 and TRBJ2-1; 7 bases agree with TRBD2. CDR1 is SGHAT and CDR2 is FQNNGV in the germline V gene. The CDR3 sequence is 12 residues long. The V gene end was trimmed by 5 bases and the J gene end by 12 bases; junction bases not matched to a gene: 7. This CDR3 reads CASSPGGRGQFF. CDR3 coding DNA: TGTGCCAGCAGCCCTGGCGGGAGAGGGCAGTTCTTC.

The V and J genes are TRBV2 and TRBJ2-6; D remains unclear. The CDR3 sequence is 14 residues long. Germline loops: CDR1 SNHLY, CDR2 FYNNEI. Between the trimmed V and J ends, which lost 3 bases and 0 bases, there was a span of 3 bases. The CDR3 here is CASSDYSGANVLTF. Written as DNA, the CDR3 is TGTGCCAGCAGTGACTACTCTGGGGCCAACGTCCTGACTTTC.

This chain links TRBV7-6 with TRBJ2-4; D is possibly TRBD2 (6 bases). The germline V gene encodes CDR1 SGHVS and CDR2 FNYEAQ. This CDR3 spans 11 amino acids. V was shortened by 5 bases and J by 16 bases, with 15 bases between the two germline ends. CDR3 amino acids: CASSETGLIYF. The CDR3 DNA sequence: TGTGCCAGCAGCGAGACGGGACTTATCTACTTC.

Only one count was recorded for this clone. This chain joins TRBV7-8 and TRBJ2-3; D may be TRBD2 (6 bases). The germline gives CDR1 SGHVS, CDR2 FQNEAQ. Between the trimmed V and J ends, which lost 0 bases and 5 bases, there was a span of 9 bases. The CDR3 contains 14 residues. CDR3 sequence: CASSLARGLDTQYF. The CDR3 bases are TGTGCCAGCAGCTTAGCGCGGGGACTAGATACGCAGTATTTT.

The V call is TRBV6-2 or TRBV6-3, the J call TRBJ2-5; D call uncertain. Per germline, CDR1 MNHEY and CDR2 SVGEGT. Trimming cost V 2 bases and J 1 base, with 5 bases left between them. This CDR3 has 13 amino acids. The CDR3 DNA reads as TGTGCCAGCAGTTACCTACTCCAAGAGACCCAGTACTTC. Residues: CASSYLLQETQYF.

This chain links TRBV18 with TRBJ2-2; 12 bases are a match to TRBD2. V shed 6 bases and J 1 base; nucleotides not matched to a gene: 9. CDR1 and CDR2 from the germline V gene are KGHSH and LQKENI. The CDR3 is 18 residues long. The DNA for the CDR3 is TGTGCCAGCTCGCCCCAACTAGCGGGAGGATTGAACACCGGGGAGCTGTTTTTT. Residues: CASSPQLAGGLNTGELFF.

The rearrangement links TRBV7-3 to TRBJ1-1; unclear D gene. The germline V gene encodes CDR1 SGHTA and CDR2 FQGTGA. CDR3 length: 13 residues. V was pared by 4 bases and J by 1 base, with 7 bases between. CDR3 coding DNA: TGTGCCAGCAGCTCACAAAGGAACACTGAAGCTTTCTTT. This gives the protein CASSSQRNTEAFF. The full variable domain, with the rest looked up from reference TRBV7-3 and TRBJ1-1, is GAGVSQTPSNKVTEKGKYVELRCDPISGHTALYWYRQSLGQGPEFLIYFQGTGAADDSGLPNDRFFAVRPEGSVSTLKIQRTERGDSAVYLCASSSQRNTEAFFGQGTRLTVV.

This rearrangement joins TRBV5-6 to TRBJ2-3, with 7 bases lining up with TRBD2. J was trimmed by 4 bases and V by 5 bases; bases with no gene match: 4. This CDR3 has 13 residues. Germline CDR1 SGHDT, CDR2 YYEEEE. The DNA of the CDR3 is TGTGCCAGCAGTTTCGGACTAGCAGATACGCAGTATTTT. Translating gives CASSFGLADTQYF.

This clone has just a few counts. The rearrangement links TRBV28 to TRBJ2-3; D gene ambiguous. Trimming cost V 8 bases and J 2 bases, with 17 bases left between them. The CDR3 is 15 amino acids. From germline, CDR1 is MDHEN and CDR2 SYDVKM. The CDR3 nucleotides read TGTGCCAGCCGTTCCCCCCGCCAGGACACAGATACGCAGTATTTT. This sequence encodes CASRSPRQDTDTQYF. Full variable domain (remainder filled in from reference TRBV28 and TRBJ2-3): DVKVTQSSRYLVKRTGEKVFLECVQDMDHENMFWYRQDPGLGLRLIYFSYDVKMKEKGDIPEGYSVSREKKERFSLILESASTNQTSMYLCASRSPRQDTDTQYFGPGTRLTVL.

The rearrangement uses TRBV3-1 (or the pseudogene TRBV3-2) and TRBJ2-2, with 10 bases identical to TRBD2. V shed 4 bases and J 7 bases; nucleotides not matched to a gene: 3. The CDR3 extends over 14 amino acids. CDR1 and CDR2 from the germline V gene are LGHDT and YNNKEL (reference sequence). CDR3 loop: CASSLTSGIGELFF. The CDR3 region has the DNA TGTGCCAGCAGCCTAACTAGCGGGATCGGGGAGCTGTTTTTT.

The chain employs TRBV25-1 and TRBJ2-7, with 7 bases that match TRBD2. Germline assignment: CDR1 MGHDK and CDR2 SYGVNS. The V segment lost 2 bases and the J segment 1 base; nucleotides outside the gene matches: 2. The CDR3 is 14 residues long. CDR3 region: CASSERGGSYEQYF. In DNA form, the CDR3 reads TGTGCCAGCAGTGAACGGGGAGGGTCCTACGAGCAGTACTTC.

The chain employs TRBV5-1 and TRBJ2-3, with TRBD1 identical over 9 bases. The CDR3 consists of 16 residues. Germline CDR1 is SGHRS and CDR2 is YFSETQ. J was trimmed by 2 bases and V by 3 bases; bases with no gene match: 7. The chain's CDR3 is CASSWTGVASTDTQYF. The CDR3 DNA is TGCGCCAGCAGCTGGACAGGGGTAGCTTCCACAGATACGCAGTATTTT.

The chain uses TRBV6-2 or TRBV6-3 and TRBJ1-5; tentative D call: TRBD1 (5 bases). Per germline, CDR1 MNHEY and CDR2 SVGEGT. V was clipped by 0 bases and J by 2 bases, with 14 bases between them. The CDR3 spans 17 residues. The CDR3 spells CASSYSLGGWGNQPQHF. The CDR3 DNA follows: TGTGCCAGCAGTTACTCGTTGGGGGGATGGGGCAATCAGCCCCAGCATTTT.

The chain has TRBV29-1 and TRBJ2-1; 11 bases are a match to TRBD1. Germline CDR1 SQVTM, CDR2 ANQGSEA. CDR3 length equals 17 residues. With 4 bases clipped from V and 2 bases from J, the junction kept 10 bases outside the gene matches. In DNA, the CDR3 is TGCAGCGTTGTGGACAGGGGGCTAGGGGGCACCTACAATGAGCAGTTCTTC. It translates to CSVVDRGLGGTYNEQFF.

This clone was counted between two and nine times. The V gene is TRBV7-3, the J gene TRBJ2-7; D is undetermined. The germline V gene has CDR1 SGHTA and CDR2 FQGTGA. V was cut by 2 bases and J by 5 bases, with 10 bases left in between. This CDR3 contains 13 residues. The CDR3 DNA sequence: TGTGCCAGCAGCTTAGCCAGGAACAACGAGCAGTACTTC. This sequence encodes CASSLARNNEQYF.

The chain uses TRBV19 and TRBJ1-3; TRBD1 might be the D (5 bases). This CDR3 has 15 amino acids. The germline CDR1 and CDR2 sequences are LNHDA and SQIVND (reference sequence). V lost 5 bases to trimming and J lost 4 bases, with 15 bases between them. The CDR3 DNA is TGTGCCAGTAGTGTCGGCCCAGGGCACGGAAACACCATATATTTT. The encoded protein is CASSVGPGHGNTIYF.

V is TRBV10-1 and J is TRBJ2-7, with 7 bases identical to TRBD2. The CDR3 is made up of 15 amino acids. The germline V gene has CDR1 WNHNN and CDR2 SYGVQD (reference sequence). J gave up 3 bases and V 5 bases, and 10 bases lay outside the gene matches. In nucleotides, the CDR3 is TGCGCCAGCAGTCCGGGCTCTCTAGCGGTCTACGAGCAGTACTTC. Encoded protein: CASSPGSLAVYEQYF.

The rearrangement uses TRBV7-8 and TRBJ2-7, with D tentatively TRBD2 (5 bases). Germline V gene lookup returns CDR1 SGHVS and CDR2 FQNEAQ. V lost 4 bases and J lost 3, with 7 bases in between. The CDR3 length is 12 residues. Here the CDR3 DNA reads TGTGCCAGCAGCTCCCGGGACTACGAGCAGTACTTC. Its translation is CASSSRDYEQYF.

In its sample, this clone was seen a few times. The chain combines TRBV19 with TRBJ1-2; no firm D call. Trimming removed 4 bases at V and 6 bases at J, with 3 bases between. The CDR3 runs 10 residues. Germline V gene lookup returns CDR1 LNHDA and CDR2 SQIVND (reference sequence). The CDR3: CASSRDGYTF. The CDR3 coding sequence is TGTGCCAGTAGTAGAGATGGCTACACCTTC. Based on the CDR3 plus reference TRBV19 and TRBJ1-2, the full variable domain is DGGITQSPKYLFRKEGQNVTLSCEQNLNHDAMYWYRQDPGQGLRLIYYSQIVNDFQKGDIAEGYSVSREKKESFPLTVTSAQKNPTAFYLCASSRDGYTFGSGTRLTVV.

The genes are TRBV5-1 and TRBJ1-1; tentatively, D is TRBD1 (6 bases). The germline gives CDR1 SGHRS, CDR2 YFSETQ. CDR3 length: 14 residues. The V and J ends lost 6 bases and 4 bases respectively, with 16 bases between them. The CDR3 spells CASTSGGAGTEAFF. The CDR3 bases are TGCGCCAGCACCAGCGGGGGGGCGGGCACTGAAGCTTTCTTT.

J is TRBJ2-7 and V is TRBV9; possible D gene TRBD1, 6 bases. There are 14 residues in the CDR3. Germline V gives CDR1 SGDLS, CDR2 YYNGEE. Trimming took 3 bases from V and 6 from J, leaving 16 bases between them. The CDR3 bases are TGTGCCAGCAGCGCGGGACAATCCTTGAGCGAGCAGTACTTC. It specifies CASSAGQSLSEQYF.

This clone was seen just once. The chain is built from TRBV6-5 and TRBJ2-7, with no clear D. Germline CDR1 reads MNHEY; CDR2 reads SVGAGI. Trimming took off 4 bases at V and 6 bases at J, with 13 bases between the two ends. CDR3 size: 13 residues. Here the CDR3 DNA reads TGTGCCAGCAGTTCTAACTACAACGGCGAGCAGTACTTC. Translation gives CASSSNYNGEQYF.

The rearrangement uses TRBV2 and TRBJ2-7, with D perhaps TRBD2 (6 bases). CDR3 size: 11 residues. Germline CDR1 is SNHLY and CDR2 is FYNNEI. Trimming left V 8 bases short and J 6 bases short, with 11 bases between. CDR3 sequence: CASRAGGEQYF. CDR3 nucleotide sequence: TGTGCCAGCCGGGCCGGGGGCGAGCAGTACTTC.

CDR3 protein: CASSPPPLRVETDTQYF. CDR3 bases: TGTGCCAGCAGCCCCCCACCCCTGAGGGTCGAGACAGATACGCAGTATTTT. The genes are TRBV11-2 and TRBJ2-3; D is possibly TRBD2 (5 bases). Per the germline V gene, CDR1 is SGHAT and CDR2 is FQNNGV. V lost 5 bases and J lost 3, with 21 bases in between. The CDR3 runs to 17 residues.

The chain uses TRBV7-2 and TRBJ2-6; 8 positions agree with TRBD2. Unmatched junction bases numbered 3, after V lost 5 bases and J lost 0 bases. The germline V gene has CDR1 SGHTA and CDR2 FQGNSA. The CDR3 has 16 residues. This CDR3 is CASSVGGVSGANVLTF. The CDR3 DNA is TGTGCCAGCAGCGTCGGGGGGGTCTCTGGGGCCAACGTCCTGACTTTC.